This T cell receptor beta chain is drawn from a study of shared clonotypes between healthy human individuals. TCRdb's copy holds only in-frame clones and misses some; the assay was immunoSEQ multiplex PCR. The sample lists hundreds of thousands of clones, approximately 95% seen once, with over 0.1% in the top ten. A note on this clone: Antigen: not known.

Study findings and constraints: Among donors, sharing of clonotypes was expected to be affected by sequencing depth.

Per the germline V gene, CDR1 is SGHDT and CDR2 is YYEEEE. V was pared by 3 bases and J by 3 bases, with 9 bases between. The CDR3 is 14 residues long. Selected positively for CCR7 and CD45RO-negative, naive CD8 cells excluded terminally differentiated effector memory CD45RA+ cells. V is TRBV5-6 and J is TRBJ2-2, with D unresolved. The sequence came from a woman in her thirties in good health. Sequencing was done on a sample of naive CD8+ T cells sorted from blood. This CDR3 reads CASSYRRYTGELFF. The CDR3 DNA follows: TGTGCCAGCAGCTACCGACGGTACACCGGGGAGCTGTTTTTT. Together with reference TRBV5-6 and TRBJ2-2, the CDR3 gives the full variable domain: DAGVTQSPTHLIKTRGQQVTLRCSPKSGHDTVSWYQQALGQGPQFIFQYYEEEERQRGNFPDRFSGHQFPNYSSELNVNALLLGDSALYLCASSYRRYTGELFFGEGSRLTVL.